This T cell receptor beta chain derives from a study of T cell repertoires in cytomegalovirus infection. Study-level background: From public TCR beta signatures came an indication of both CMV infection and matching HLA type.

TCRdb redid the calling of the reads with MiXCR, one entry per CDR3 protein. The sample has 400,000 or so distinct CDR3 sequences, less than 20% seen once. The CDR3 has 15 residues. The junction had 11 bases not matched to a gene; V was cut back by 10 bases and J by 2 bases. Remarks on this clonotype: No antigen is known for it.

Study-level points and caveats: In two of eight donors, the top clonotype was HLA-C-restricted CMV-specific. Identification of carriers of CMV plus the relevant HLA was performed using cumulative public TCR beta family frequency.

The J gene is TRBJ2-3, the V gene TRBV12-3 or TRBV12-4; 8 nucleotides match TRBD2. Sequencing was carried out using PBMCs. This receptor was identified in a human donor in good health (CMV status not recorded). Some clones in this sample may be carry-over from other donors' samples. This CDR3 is CATGKTSEYTDTQYF. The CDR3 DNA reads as TGTGCCACAGGAAAGACTAGCGAATACACAGATACGCAGTATTTT.